Detailed here is one T cell receptor beta chain. No cognate antigen has been identified for it. No much larger clonotype is one base removed from it; base qualities were not supplied. This entry comes from a study of control samples from healthy donors and cancer patients (TCRdb year 2020). Library preparation employed the immunoSEQ multiplex PCR assay. In TCRdb, the immuneACCESS table is reduced to in-frame sequences with V and J assigned. These tables do not hold every clone; where another copy was compared, an unresolved V gene accounts for under half, and the others remain unexplained. This sample lists about 59,000 clones; roughly 90% were detected once. The top ten clonotypes cover less than 2% of the sample. The clonotype originates from a man aged 35 to 55 with colorectal cancer. Input material: PBMCs.

The CDR3 protein is CASSVGGTSSYEQYF. Read as DNA, the sequence is TGTGCCAGCAGCGTCGGGGGGACGAGCTCCTACGAGCAGTACTTC. The chain joins TRBV9 to TRBJ2-7, with 7 middle bases fitting TRBD2. Reading from cysteine to phenylalanine, the CDR3 counts 15 amino acids. Left in the record is the CDR3 DNA by itself, 45 bases read in frame from the first base. Here V drops 2 bases and J drops 0 bases, and the junction holds 5 bases not matched to any gene. The germline V gene yields SGDLS for CDR1 and YYNGEE for CDR2. Joined to the reference TRBV9 and TRBJ2-7 proteins, this CDR3 gives the full variable domain: DSGVTQTPKHLITATGQRVTLRCSPRSGDLSVYWYQQSLDQGLQFLIQYYNGEERAKGNILERFSAQQFPDLHSELNLSSLELGDSALYFCASSVGGTSSYEQYFGPGTRLTVT.